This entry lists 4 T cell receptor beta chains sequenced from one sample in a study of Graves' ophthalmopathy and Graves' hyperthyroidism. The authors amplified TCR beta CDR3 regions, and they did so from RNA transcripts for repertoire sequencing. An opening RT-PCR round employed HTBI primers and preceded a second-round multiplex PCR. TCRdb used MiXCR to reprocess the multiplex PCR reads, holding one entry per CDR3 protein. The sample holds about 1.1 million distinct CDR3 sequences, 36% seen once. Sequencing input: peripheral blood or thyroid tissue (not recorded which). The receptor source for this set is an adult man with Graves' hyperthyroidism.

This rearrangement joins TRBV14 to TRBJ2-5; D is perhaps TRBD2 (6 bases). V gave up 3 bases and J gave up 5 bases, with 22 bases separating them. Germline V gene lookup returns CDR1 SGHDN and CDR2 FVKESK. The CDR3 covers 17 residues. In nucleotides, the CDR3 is TGTGCCAGCAGCCAGGGGGGACGTCCAAGCTACGGGGAGACCCAGTACTTC. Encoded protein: CASSQGGRPSYGETQYF. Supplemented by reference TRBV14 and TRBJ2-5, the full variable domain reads EAGVTQFPSHSVIEKGQTVTLRCDPISGHDNLYWYRRVMGKEIKFLLHFVKESKQDESGMPNNRFLAERTGGTYSTLKVQPAELEDSGVYFCASSQGGRPSYGETQYFGPGTRLLVL.

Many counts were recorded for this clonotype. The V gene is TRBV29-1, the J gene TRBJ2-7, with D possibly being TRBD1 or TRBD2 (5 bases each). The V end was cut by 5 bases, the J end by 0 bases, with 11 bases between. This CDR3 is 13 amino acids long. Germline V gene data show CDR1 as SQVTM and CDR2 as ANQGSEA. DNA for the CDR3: TGCAGCGTTCGGGACCGACTCTCCTACGAGCAGTACTTC. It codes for CSVRDRLSYEQYF.

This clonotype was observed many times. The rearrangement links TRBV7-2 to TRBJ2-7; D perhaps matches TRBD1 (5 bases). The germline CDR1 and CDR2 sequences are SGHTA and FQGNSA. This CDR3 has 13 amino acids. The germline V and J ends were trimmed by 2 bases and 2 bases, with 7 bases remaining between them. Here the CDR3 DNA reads TGTGCCAGCAGCTTACGACAGACCTACGAGCAGTACTTC. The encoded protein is CASSLRQTYEQYF.

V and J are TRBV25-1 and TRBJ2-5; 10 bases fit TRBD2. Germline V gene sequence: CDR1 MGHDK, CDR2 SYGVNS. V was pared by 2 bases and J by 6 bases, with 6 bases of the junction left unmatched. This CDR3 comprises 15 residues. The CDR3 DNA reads TGTGCCAGCAGTGAAAGGGCTAGCGGGGGCCAGACCCAGTACTTC. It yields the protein CASSERASGGQTQYF.